This T cell receptor beta chain is drawn from a study of blood T cell repertoires in COVID-19. Study context: Whether acute or convalescent, the COVID-19 samples came from the United States, Italy and Spain. T cells, B-cell-depleted T cells, or PBMCs provided the cDNA or gDNA that served as material.

V shed 1 base and J 0 bases; nucleotides not matched to a gene: 2. In germline, CDR1 is SGHDT, CDR2 YYEEEE. The CDR3 has 16 amino acids. Under the authors' procedure: Amplifying reference gene primers gave estimates of nucleated cell counts. Using immunoSEQ multiplex PCR, the repertoire was profiled, and TCRdb retains in-frame clones only, with some absent. V, J and clone size reflect that table, while D and trimming were determined from the DNA. The top ten clones hold approximately 11% of a sample with roughly 280,000 clones, approximately 91% of them seen once. The receptor comes from a woman in her 30s with COVID-19, enrolled during active disease. The material sequenced was peripheral blood. V and J are TRBV5-6 and TRBJ1-5; TRBD1 agrees at 9 bases. The CDR3 sequence is CASSLWTGASNQPQHF. CDR3 bases: TGTGCCAGCAGCTTGTGGACAGGGGCTAGCAATCAGCCCCAGCATTTT.